Each of the 4 T cell receptor beta chains below was sequenced from the same sample in a study of cytomegalovirus exposure and HLA in healthy donors. PCR used 60 Vbeta primers and 13 Jbeta primers. This table comes from immunoSEQ multiplex PCR, and its TCRdb copy is limited to in-frame clones, with some not included. In all, the sample yields roughly 200,000 clones. Input material: PBMCs. All receptors derive from a girl aged 2 to 10 in good health and CMV-seropositive.

The chain recombines TRBV30 with TRBJ2-1, with 8 bases that match TRBD2. J gave up 9 bases and V 3 bases, and 7 bases lay outside the gene matches. In germline, CDR1 is GTSNPN, CDR2 SVGIG (reference sequence). The CDR3 length is 13 residues. Here the CDR3 reads CAWSGLAGGEQFF. The DNA for the CDR3 is TGTGCCTGGAGCGGTCTAGCGGGCGGTGAGCAGTTCTTC.

CDR3 DNA: TGCGCCAGCAGCTTGGCTAGCGGGAACTACAATGAGCAGTTCTTC. This gives the protein CASSLASGNYNEQFF. The V call is TRBV5-1, the J call TRBJ2-1, with 9 bases that match TRBD2. The trim removed 0 bases at V and 3 bases at J, leaving 1 base unmatched. The length of the CDR3 is 15 residues. The germline V gene encodes CDR1 SGHRS and CDR2 YFSETQ. The full variable domain, its missing parts supplied by reference TRBV5-1 and TRBJ2-1, is KAGVTQTPRYLIKTRGQQVTLSCSPISGHRSVSWYQQTPGQGLQFLFEYFSETQRNKGNFPGRFSGRQFSNSRSEMNVSTLELGDSALYLCASSLASGNYNEQFFGPGTRLTVL.

J is TRBJ1-2 and V is TRBV9; D remains ambiguous. CDR3 length: 19 amino acids. Trimming pared 5 bases from V and 5 bases from J, leaving 31 bases between. From germline, CDR1 is SGDLS and CDR2 YYNGEE. The CDR3 loop reads CASRVSARIPSSAIYGYTF. The CDR3 DNA reads TGTGCCAGCAGGGTAAGCGCCAGAATCCCCTCCTCCGCCATTTATGGCTACACCTTC.

This chain uses TRBV7-2 with TRBJ2-1, with 14 nucleotides matching TRBD2. The V and J ends lost 5 bases and 10 bases, in that order; junction bases with no gene match: 10. The CDR3 has 16 amino acids. Germline CDR1 SGHTA, CDR2 FQGNSA. The CDR3 is CASSAPGLAGVVEQFF. CDR3 nucleotide sequence: TGTGCCAGCAGCGCGCCGGGACTAGCGGGAGTAGTCGAGCAGTTCTTC.